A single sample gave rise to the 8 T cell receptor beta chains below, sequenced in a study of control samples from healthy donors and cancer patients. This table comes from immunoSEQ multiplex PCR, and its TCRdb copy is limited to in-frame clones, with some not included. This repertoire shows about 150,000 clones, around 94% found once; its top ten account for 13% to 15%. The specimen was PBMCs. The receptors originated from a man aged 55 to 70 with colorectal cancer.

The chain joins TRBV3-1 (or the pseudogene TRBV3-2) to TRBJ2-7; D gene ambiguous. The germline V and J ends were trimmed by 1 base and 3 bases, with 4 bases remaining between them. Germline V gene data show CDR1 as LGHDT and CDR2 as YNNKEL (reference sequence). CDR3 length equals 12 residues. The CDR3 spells CASSQAGYEQYF. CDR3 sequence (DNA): TGTGCCAGCAGCCAAGCCGGCTACGAGCAGTACTTC.

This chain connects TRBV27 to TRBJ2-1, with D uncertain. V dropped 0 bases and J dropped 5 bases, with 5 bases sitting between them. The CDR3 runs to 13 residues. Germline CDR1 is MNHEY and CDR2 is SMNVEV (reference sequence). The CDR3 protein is CASSLSPNNEQFF. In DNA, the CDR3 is TGTGCCAGCAGTTTATCGCCAAACAATGAGCAGTTCTTC.

This CDR3 is CASSLRRVSSPLHF. CDR3 coding DNA: TGTGCCAGCAGTTTGAGGAGGGTGAGTTCACCCCTCCACTTT. V gene TRBV27 combines with J gene TRBJ1-6, with D uncertain. Germline assignment: CDR1 MNHEY and CDR2 SMNVEV (reference sequence). CDR3 length: 14 amino acids. The V end lost 3 bases, the J end lost 9 bases, and 12 bases lay between the germline ends.

The CDR3 bases are TGTGCCACCAGCAGGGCCCAGATTTCCTACGAGCAGTACTTC. This encodes CATSRAQISYEQYF. This chain connects TRBV15 to TRBJ2-7; D is undetermined. The CDR3 spans 14 residues. In germline, CDR1 is LNHNV, CDR2 YYDKDF (reference sequence). Deletions cut 3 bases from V and 1 base from J, with 10 bases between.

CDR3 sequence reads: CASSLVQGQGSPLHF. As DNA, the CDR3 is TGTGCCAGCAGCTTAGTACAGGGGCAGGGTTCACCCCTCCACTTT. V usage is TRBV7-2 and J usage is TRBJ1-6; TRBD1 agrees at 7 bases. The V and J ends lost 1 base and 9 bases, in that order; junction bases with no gene match: 6. This CDR3 is 15 amino acids long. Looked up from germline, CDR1 is SGHTA and CDR2 is FQGNSA.

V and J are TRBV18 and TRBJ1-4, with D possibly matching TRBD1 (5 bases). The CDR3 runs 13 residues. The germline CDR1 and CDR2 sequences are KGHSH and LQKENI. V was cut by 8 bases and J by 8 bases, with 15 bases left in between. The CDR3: CASAGGAGEKLFF. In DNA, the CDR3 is TGTGCCAGCGCCGGAGGGGCCGGGGAAAAACTGTTTTTT.

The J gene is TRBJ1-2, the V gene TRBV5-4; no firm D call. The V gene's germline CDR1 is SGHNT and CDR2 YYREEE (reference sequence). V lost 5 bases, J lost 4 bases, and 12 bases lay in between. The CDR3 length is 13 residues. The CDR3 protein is CASRRAESYGYTF. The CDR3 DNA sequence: TGTGCCAGCAGAAGGGCGGAAAGCTATGGCTACACCTTC.

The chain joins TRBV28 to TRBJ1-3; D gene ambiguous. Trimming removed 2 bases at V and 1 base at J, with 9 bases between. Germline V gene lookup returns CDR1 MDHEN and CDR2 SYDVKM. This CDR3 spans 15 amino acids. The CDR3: CASSLIRLSGNTIYF. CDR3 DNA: TGTGCCAGCAGTTTAATAAGGTTATCTGGAAACACCATATATTTT. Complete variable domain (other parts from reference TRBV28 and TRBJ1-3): DVKVTQSSRYLVKRTGEKVFLECVQDMDHENMFWYRQDPGLGLRLIYFSYDVKMKEKGDIPEGYSVSREKKERFSLILESASTNQTSMYLCASSLIRLSGNTIYFGEGSWLTVV.